This T cell receptor (beta chain) stems from a study of graft-versus-host responses after intestinal transplantation. Study in general: Anti-thymocyte globulin induction was given to all recipients, followed by tacrolimus and steroids for approximately three years.

Losses at the gene ends were 3 bases for V and 4 bases for J; bases not matched to a gene: 13. Germline CDR1 and CDR2: SNHLY and FYNNEI. The CDR3 runs 17 residues. Whole-study findings and limits: Early declines in HvG clones that occurred post-transplant were associated with peak circulating GvH clone levels. Detected in recipient marrow were GvH clones, some of which were first observed in ileum or blood.

As regards this clone: Its antigen remains unknown.

The table came from immunoSEQ multiplex PCR; TCRdb's copy has only in-frame clones and leaves some out. The sample consists of approximately 89,000 clones, over 80% of them appearing once. The genes are TRBV2 and TRBJ2-7, with 9 bases matching TRBD2. Sequenced material: unstimulated CD8+ T cells sorted from spleen or lymph node cells, taken before transplant. The sequence was obtained from a human donor who was the organ donor for an intestinal transplant. CDR3 DNA: TGTGCCAGCAGTGATTTTTGGAAAGCGGGGGGACTATACGAGCAGTACTTC. As protein: CASSDFWKAGGLYEQYF. The full variable domain, rest sourced from reference TRBV2 and TRBJ2-7, is EPEVTQTPSHQVTQMGQEVILRCVPISNHLYFYWYRQILGQKVEFLVSFYNNEISEKSEIFDDQFSVERPDGSNFTLKIRSTKLEDSAMYFCASSDFWKAGGLYEQYFGPGTRLTVT.